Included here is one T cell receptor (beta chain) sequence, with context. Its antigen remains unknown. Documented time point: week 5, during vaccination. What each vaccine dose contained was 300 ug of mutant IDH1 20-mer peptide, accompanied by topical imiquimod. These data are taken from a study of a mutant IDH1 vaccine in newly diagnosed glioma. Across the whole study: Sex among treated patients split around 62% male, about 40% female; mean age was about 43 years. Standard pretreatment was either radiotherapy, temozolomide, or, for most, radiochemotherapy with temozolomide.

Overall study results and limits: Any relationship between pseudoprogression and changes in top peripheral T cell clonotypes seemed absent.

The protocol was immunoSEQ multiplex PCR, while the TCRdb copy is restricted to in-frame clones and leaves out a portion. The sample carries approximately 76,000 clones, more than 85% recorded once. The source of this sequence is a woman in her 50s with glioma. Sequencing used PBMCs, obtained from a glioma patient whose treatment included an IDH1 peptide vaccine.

CDR3 region: CASSVGLNPEKLFF. The CDR3 bases are TGTGCCAGCAGCGTCGGGCTTAATCCTGAAAAACTGTTTTTT. The chain is built from TRBV9 and TRBJ1-4, with D unresolved. The germline V and J ends were trimmed by 2 bases and 7 bases, with 12 bases remaining between them. CDR3 length: 14 amino acids. Germline loops: CDR1 SGDLS, CDR2 YYNGEE.